Sequencing of this T cell receptor (beta chain) was carried out in a study of shared clonotypes between healthy human individuals. The data were produced by immunoSEQ multiplex PCR, yet TCRdb's version contains in-frame clones alone and is incomplete. Of hundreds of thousands of clones listed, around 96% are singletons. The CDR3 runs 15 residues. The V gene's germline CDR1 is MNHEY and CDR2 SVGAGI. V dropped 5 bases and J dropped 1 base, with 12 bases sitting between them. There were no recent acute infections or vaccinations among the donors, who were healthy HIV-negative adults. Specimen: memory CD8+ T cells sorted from blood. Subset in this sample: CD45RO+ cells pooled with CCR7-negative TemRA cells. The source of this sequence is a man aged 25 to 40 in good health. The rearrangement links TRBV6-5 to TRBJ1-3; TRBD1 is a possible D gene (6 bases). The CDR3 reads CASSNAGVSGNTIYF. The CDR3 nucleotides read TGTGCCAGCAGTAACGCAGGGGTTTCTGGAAACACCATATATTTT.